These 8 T cell receptor beta chains originate from one sample sequenced in a study of T cells in Graves' hyperthyroidism and ophthalmopathy (dated by TCRdb to between 2019 and 2020). The library was generated by multiplex PCR. The instrument was an Illumina HiSeq 2000. The TCR beta CDR3 regions were amplified from the RNA transcripts. A first-round RT-PCR of the TCR CDR3 used the HTBI primer set with the Qiagen OneStep RT-PCR kit. TCRdb itself trimmed the public reads at Q25 with fastp, ran MiXCR and retained productive beta chains. Rows with one shared CDR3 protein collapse into an entry with the most common genes and DNA. Across this sample there are around 250,000 distinct CDR3 sequences, with 13% to 15% seen only once. The biggest ten clones account for 10% to 15% of the sample. The sample was blood. The receptors stem from a middle-aged woman with Graves' hyperthyroidism that later progressed to Graves' ophthalmopathy.

This clonotype showed up many times. This chain connects TRBV5-6 to TRBJ2-1; maybe TRBD2 (6 bases). CDR1 is SGHDT and CDR2 is YYEEEE in the germline V gene. V lost 6 bases to trimming and J lost 0 bases, with 16 bases between them. The CDR3 loop spans 16 amino acids. CDR3 in amino acids: CASNPGLAASYNEQFF. CDR3 in DNA: TGTGCCAGCAACCCGGGGTTAGCGGCCTCCTACAATGAGCAGTTCTTC.

At least ten counts were recorded for this clonotype. The chain recombines TRBV6-1 with TRBJ1-2; TRBD1 might be the D (5 bases). The CDR3 totals 14 residues. Germline V gene sequence: CDR1 MNHNS, CDR2 SASEGT. Trimming took off 5 bases at V and 5 bases at J, with 15 bases between the two ends. CDR3: CASSSPGRGYGYTF. The CDR3 bases are TGTGCCAGCAGTAGTCCAGGGAGAGGGTATGGCTACACCTTC.

This clonotype was seen ten or more times. The chain uses TRBV18 and TRBJ2-1; 8 bases align to TRBD1. Germline CDR1 KGHSH, CDR2 LQKENI. The CDR3 consists of 15 residues. V lost 3 bases to trimming and J lost 5 bases; unmatched junction nucleotides: 6. The CDR3 sequence: CASSPRGQGNNEQFF. The CDR3 DNA is TGTGCCAGCTCACCTCGAGGACAGGGAAACAATGAGCAGTTCTTC.

This chain links TRBV2 with TRBJ1-2; 9 bases agree with TRBD1. This CDR3 region has 14 residues. The V segment lost 4 bases and the J segment 6 bases; nucleotides outside the gene matches: 6. Germline lookup yields CDR1 SNHLY and CDR2 FYNNEI. CDR3 protein: CASSVGDRVHGYTF. The CDR3 DNA reads TGTGCCAGCAGTGTAGGGGACAGGGTCCATGGCTACACCTTC.

This clonotype has just a few counts. CDR3 residues: CATSEQGGSYNEQFF. Here the CDR3 DNA reads TGTGCCACCAGTGAGCAGGGTGGGTCCTACAATGAGCAGTTCTTC. J is TRBJ2-1 and V is TRBV24-1; D perhaps matches TRBD1 (5 bases). Germline CDR1 reads KGHDR; CDR2 reads SFDVKD. V was trimmed by 4 bases and J by 1 base, leaving 10 bases between them. The CDR3 length is 15 residues.

This chain uses TRBV6-2 or TRBV6-3 with TRBJ2-1; 7 bases agree with TRBD1. Per the germline V gene, CDR1 is MNHEY and CDR2 is SVGEGT. The CDR3 contains 16 residues. J gave up 5 bases and V 2 bases, and 9 bases lay outside the gene matches. In DNA form, the CDR3 reads TGTGCCAGCAGTTACATTTCCAGGGGGAGAGACAATGAGCAGTTCTTC. Protein sequence: CASSYISRGRDNEQFF.

The chain is built from TRBV25-1 and TRBJ2-2, with a possible D match to TRBD1 (5 bases). The CDR3 length is 16 residues. Germline loops: CDR1 MGHDK, CDR2 SYGVNS. Trimming took off 5 bases at V and 0 bases at J, with 13 bases between the two ends. CDR3 protein: CASSFLSRANTGELFF. Here the CDR3 DNA reads TGTGCCAGCAGTTTTTTAAGCAGGGCGAACACCGGGGAGCTGTTTTTT.

This clonotype was observed many times. The chain links TRBV28 to TRBJ2-5; TRBD2 might be the D (5 bases). The CDR3 consists of 14 residues. Trimming stripped 4 bases from V and 5 bases from J, with 14 bases between. The germline V gene has CDR1 MDHEN and CDR2 SYDVKM. The CDR3 sequence: CASSSARGRETQYF. As DNA, the CDR3 is TGTGCCAGCAGTTCGGCTCGGGGTAGGGAGACCCAGTACTTC.